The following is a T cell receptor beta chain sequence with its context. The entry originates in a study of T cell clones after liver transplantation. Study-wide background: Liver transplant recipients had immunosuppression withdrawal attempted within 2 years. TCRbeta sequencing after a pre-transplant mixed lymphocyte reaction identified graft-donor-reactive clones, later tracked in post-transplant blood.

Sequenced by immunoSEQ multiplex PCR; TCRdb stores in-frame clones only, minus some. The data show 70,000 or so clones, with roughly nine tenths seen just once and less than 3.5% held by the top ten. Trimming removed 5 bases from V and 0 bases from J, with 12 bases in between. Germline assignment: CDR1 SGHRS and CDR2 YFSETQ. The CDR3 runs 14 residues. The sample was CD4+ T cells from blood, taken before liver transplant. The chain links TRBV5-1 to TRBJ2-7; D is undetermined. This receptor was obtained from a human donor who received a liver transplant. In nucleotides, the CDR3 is TGCGCCAGCAGAGAGTTCATGAGCTCCTACGAGCAGTACTTC. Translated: CASREFMSSYEQYF.